This T cell receptor (beta chain) came from a study of post-analysis software for immune sequencing data. The overall study: Secondary progressive, relapsing-remitting and progressive-relapsing multiple sclerosis were among the included disease courses. Whole-study findings and limits: Four to six TRBV segments were significantly more frequent in patients than in controls. TRBV5-6, TRBV5-1 and TRBV20-1 were among these segments. Controls significantly exceeded multiple sclerosis patients in normalized Chao1 diversity. Clustering by F measure revealed strong co-clustering among samples prepared together in one batch.

Deletions cut 3 bases from V and 4 bases from J, with 7 bases between. CDR1 and CDR2 (germline): SGDLS, YYNGEE. CDR3 length equals 12 residues. With regard to this clonotype: Its antigen is unidentified.

The TCR beta cDNA libraries contained unique molecular identifiers. TCRdb reanalysed the PCR reads using MiXCR and keeps one entry per CDR3 protein. The sample carries 150,000 to 200,000 distinct CDR3 sequences, approximately 30% recorded once. The source is a girl between 10 and 17 years old with multiple sclerosis. Material: blood. J is TRBJ1-1 and V is TRBV9, with no clear D. The CDR3, as DNA: TGTGCCAGCAGCGACAGTCCCACTGAAGCTTTCTTT. This gives the protein CASSDSPTEAFF.